The 23 T cell receptor beta chains below come from one sample, sequenced in a study of identical twins. Each CDR3 protein is one row after TCRdb ran MiXCR on the 5' RACE reads. The sample shows hundreds of thousands of distinct CDR3 sequences, roughly an eighth of them seen only once. Another study also made use of these data, one on yellow fever vaccine responses in identical twins.

The sample consisted of PBMCs. These TCRs come from a woman between 18 and 29 years old in good health.

The V and J genes are TRBV28 and TRBJ2-3; 7 bases align to TRBD2. Germline V gene data show CDR1 as MDHEN and CDR2 as SYDVKM. The CDR3 extends over 13 amino acids. V shed 5 bases, J shed 6 bases, and the junction held 5 bases outside the gene matches. The CDR3 sequence is CASSTSDWDTQYF. CDR3 DNA sequence: TGTGCCAGCAGTACTAGCGATTGGGATACGCAGTATTTT.

This clonotype appeared a few times. This chain connects TRBV7-9 to TRBJ2-7; D is uncertain. Between the trimmed V and J ends, which lost 11 bases and 3 bases, there was a span of 17 bases. The CDR3 spans 13 residues. Germline V gives CDR1 SEHNR, CDR2 FQNEAQ (reference sequence). The CDR3 loop is CASQNAVDYEQYF. The CDR3 nucleotides are TGTGCCTCACAGAACGCGGTTGACTACGAGCAGTACTTC.

This clonotype has just a few counts. The chain is built from TRBV16 and TRBJ2-2; D is unclear. The V gene's germline CDR1 is KGHSY and CDR2 FQNENV. V lost 1 base to trimming and J lost 7 bases, with 10 bases between them. The CDR3 is 14 amino acids. CDR3 nucleotides: TGTGCCAGCAGCCAATTCGCCGGTGGCGGGGAGCTGTTTTTT. This gives the protein CASSQFAGGGELFF.

The chain employs TRBV6-5 and TRBJ2-7; TRBD1 aligns across 9 bases. The V and J ends lost 2 bases and 3 bases, in that order; junction bases with no gene match: 5. The V gene's germline CDR1 is MNHEY and CDR2 SVGAGI. The CDR3 sequence is 15 residues long. The DNA of the CDR3 is TGTGCCAGCAGTTACAAAACAGGGGGCGGCTACGAGCAGTACGTC. It specifies CASSYKTGGGYEQYV.

The V call is TRBV5-1, the J call TRBJ2-5; maybe TRBD2 (6 bases). In germline, CDR1 is SGHRS, CDR2 YFSETQ. The V end lost 3 bases, the J end lost 5 bases, and 11 bases lay between the germline ends. The CDR3 has 13 amino acids. The CDR3 region has the DNA TGCGCCAGCAGCTCGGGACTTTTGGAGACCCAGTACTTC. Translation gives CASSSGLLETQYF.

This clonotype was observed at least ten times. The chain employs TRBV29-1 and TRBJ2-1; unclear D gene. Germline assignment: CDR1 SQVTM and CDR2 ANQGSEA. The CDR3 totals 14 residues. Trimming took 3 bases from V and 0 from J, leaving 9 bases between them. CDR3 amino acids: CSVELSSSYNEQFF. CDR3 bases: TGCAGCGTTGAGCTGTCTAGCTCCTACAATGAGCAGTTCTTC.

CDR3 region: CASSPGQFSGNTIYF. CDR3 bases: TGTGCCAGCAGTCCTGGACAGTTCTCTGGAAACACCATATATTTT. This sequence joins TRBV2 and TRBJ1-3; D might be TRBD1 (6 bases). CDR1 is SNHLY and CDR2 is FYNNEI in the germline V gene. The V end was cut by 5 bases, the J end by 0 bases, with 11 bases between. The length of the CDR3 is 15 residues.

V and J are TRBV5-1 and TRBJ2-1, with D unclear. The CDR3 is 15 amino acids. V gave up 3 bases and J gave up 2 bases, with 12 bases separating them. Germline values: CDR1 SGHRS, CDR2 YFSETQ. The CDR3 protein is CASSSPSRPYNEQFF. CDR3 in DNA: TGCGCCAGCAGCTCACCCAGCAGACCCTACAATGAGCAGTTCTTC.

This clonotype came up a few times. The V gene is TRBV5-5, the J gene TRBJ2-3, with 11 bases that match TRBD2. Germline-derived CDR1 and CDR2 are SGHKS and YYEKEE (reference sequence). V shed 3 bases, J shed 2 bases, and the junction held 5 bases outside the gene matches. The CDR3 spans 16 residues. The DNA for the CDR3 is TGTGCCAGCAGCTGGGGGACTAGCGGAATCACAGATACGCAGTATTTT. Translation: CASSWGTSGITDTQYF.

This clonotype was seen ten or more times. This chain uses TRBV29-1 with TRBJ2-1; 8 nucleotides align to TRBD2. This CDR3 region has 15 residues. The germline V gene has CDR1 SQVTM and CDR2 ANQGSEA. The junction had 12 bases not matched to a gene; V was cut back by 6 bases and J by 5 bases. The chain's CDR3 is CSVWRAGVGHNEQFF. Written as DNA, the CDR3 is TGCAGCGTCTGGCGAGCGGGAGTTGGGCACAATGAGCAGTTCTTC.

This clonotype was observed a few times. In DNA, the CDR3 is TGCGCCAGCAGCCAAGAGGCAAGATCGGGGTCACCCCTCCACTTT. This encodes CASSQEARSGSPLHF. This sequence joins TRBV4-1 and TRBJ1-6; D is unclear. Deletions cut 0 bases from V and 10 bases from J, with 13 bases between. The CDR3 has 15 amino acids. Germline V gene lookup returns CDR1 MGHRA and CDR2 YSYEKL.

This clonotype was counted only a few times. The rearrangement uses TRBV27 and TRBJ2-7; TRBD2 agrees at 13 bases. Germline CDR1 MNHEY, CDR2 SMNVEV (reference sequence). The CDR3 contains 16 residues. The J segment lost 0 bases and the V segment lost 7 bases, leaving 6 bases of the junction unmatched. The CDR3 bases are TGTGCCAGCAAAACTAGCGGGAGGGCCTTCTCCTACGAGCAGTACTTC. This sequence encodes CASKTSGRAFSYEQYF.

In its sample, this clonotype was seen once. V usage is TRBV6-1 and J usage is TRBJ2-4, with TRBD1 identical over 10 bases. Trimming at V came to 5 bases and at J to 7 bases, leaving 5 bases not matched to a gene. Germline V gene sequence: CDR1 MNHNS, CDR2 SASEGT. The CDR3 sequence is 14 residues long. The CDR3 region is CASSPGTGANIQYF. In DNA, the CDR3 is TGTGCCAGCAGTCCCGGGACAGGGGCGAACATTCAGTACTTC.

The gene calls are TRBV20-1 and TRBJ2-7, with no clear D. Germline V gene data show CDR1 as DFQATT and CDR2 as SNEGSKA (reference sequence). CDR3 length: 12 residues. V was pared by 7 bases and J by 0 bases, with 10 bases between. The CDR3 protein is CSGRSGSYEQYF. CDR3 bases: TGCAGTGGTAGGAGTGGCTCCTACGAGCAGTACTTC.

This sequence joins TRBV20-1 and TRBJ2-1, with 12 bases lining up with TRBD2. The CDR3 covers 12 residues. Germline CDR1 is DFQATT and CDR2 is SNEGSKA (reference sequence). V shed 1 base, J shed 14 bases, and the junction held 3 bases outside the gene matches. CDR3 protein: CSARGTSGVEFF. The DNA for the CDR3 is TGCAGTGCTAGAGGGACTAGCGGGGTTGAGTTCTTC.

The rearrangement links TRBV19 to TRBJ1-5; D unclear. V lost 2 bases and J 0 bases, leaving 14 bases between the germline ends. The CDR3 is made up of 17 amino acids. In germline, CDR1 is LNHDA, CDR2 SQIVND (reference sequence). The CDR3 region has the DNA TGTGCCAGTAGTATACAACATTGGGCTTATAGCAATCAGCCCCAGCATTTT. Residues: CASSIQHWAYSNQPQHF.

This clonotype was counted between two and nine times. The chain has TRBV5-1 and TRBJ2-2; 9 nucleotides agree with TRBD2. This CDR3 comprises 17 residues. Looked up from germline, CDR1 is SGHRS and CDR2 is YFSETQ. V lost 0 bases, J lost 1 base, and 4 bases stayed unmatched. The DNA of the CDR3 is TGCGCCAGCAGCTTGGCAGCTAGCGGGGAGAACACCGGGGAGCTGTTTTTT. This sequence encodes CASSLAASGENTGELFF.

This rearrangement joins TRBV7-8 to TRBJ2-2; TRBD1 or TRBD2 may be the D gene (5 bases each). Germline CDR1 is SGHVS and CDR2 is FQNEAQ. This CDR3 has 17 residues. The V and J ends lost 1 base and 2 bases respectively, with 14 bases between them. The DNA for the CDR3 is TGTGCCAGCAGCTTAGGAATGGGGGTGTTCAACACCGGGGAGCTGTTTTTT. The encoded protein is CASSLGMGVFNTGELFF.

This clonotype was observed a few times. In DNA form, the CDR3 reads TGTGCCATCAGTGAACATGGGGATTTAGCCAAAAACATTCAGTACTTC. This codes for CAISEHGDLAKNIQYF. V usage is TRBV10-3 and J usage is TRBJ2-4; D is unresolved. The germline CDR1 and CDR2 sequences are ENHRY and SYGVKD. Trimming cost V 3 bases and J 0 bases, with 12 bases left between them. The CDR3 contains 16 residues.

The V call is TRBV2, the J call TRBJ1-6; D remains unclear. The CDR3 extends over 16 amino acids. The germline V gene encodes CDR1 SNHLY and CDR2 FYNNEI. The V and J ends lost 1 base and 4 bases respectively, with 11 bases between them. Here the CDR3 reads CASSEVAVDYNSPLHF. In DNA, the CDR3 is TGTGCCAGCAGTGAAGTGGCAGTGGATTATAATTCACCCCTCCACTTT.

This clonotype was found a few times. CDR3 region: CASSLILYEAFF. In DNA, the CDR3 is TGTGCCAGCAGTTTAATTCTCTATGAAGCTTTCTTT. The chain links TRBV12-3 or TRBV12-4 to TRBJ1-1, with unresolved D. The ends were cut back, 2 bases at V and 7 bases at J, with 8 bases in the middle. The CDR3 covers 12 residues.

This clonotype was picked up a small number of times. The V gene is TRBV5-1, the J gene TRBJ2-1; 7 nucleotides align to TRBD1. Germline CDR1 and CDR2: SGHRS and YFSETQ. The CDR3 contains 13 residues. J was trimmed by 7 bases and V by 3 bases; bases with no gene match: 4. The CDR3 nucleotides are TGCGCCAGCAGCTGGGGACAGCGAAATGAGCAGTTCTTC. The encoded protein is CASSWGQRNEQFF.

The CDR3 region is CASSEFLGATNEKLFF. The DNA for the CDR3 is TGTGCCAGCAGTGAATTTTTAGGGGCTACTAATGAAAAACTGTTTTTT. The J gene is TRBJ1-4, the V gene TRBV25-1, with D possibly being TRBD1 (5 bases). CDR1 and CDR2 (germline): MGHDK, SYGVNS. The germline V and J ends were trimmed by 1 base and 2 bases, with 11 bases remaining between them. The length of the CDR3 is 16 residues.